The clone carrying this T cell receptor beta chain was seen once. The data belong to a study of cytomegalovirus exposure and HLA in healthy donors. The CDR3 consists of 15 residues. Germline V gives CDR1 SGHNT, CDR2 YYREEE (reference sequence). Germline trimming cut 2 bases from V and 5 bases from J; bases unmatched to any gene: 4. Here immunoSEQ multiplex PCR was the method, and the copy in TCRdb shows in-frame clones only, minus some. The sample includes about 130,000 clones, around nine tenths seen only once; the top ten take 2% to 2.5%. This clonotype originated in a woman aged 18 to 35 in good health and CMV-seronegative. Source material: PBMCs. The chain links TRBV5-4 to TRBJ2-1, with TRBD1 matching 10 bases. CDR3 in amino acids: CASSFPTGGHNEQFF. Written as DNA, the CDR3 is TGTGCCAGCAGCTTCCCGACAGGGGGCCACAATGAGCAGTTCTTC. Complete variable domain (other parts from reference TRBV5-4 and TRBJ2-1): ETGVTQSPTHLIKTRGQQVTLRCSSQSGHNTVSWYQQALGQGPQFIFQYYREEENGRGNFPPRFSGLQFPNYSSELNVNALELDDSALYLCASSFPTGGHNEQFFGPGTRLTVL.